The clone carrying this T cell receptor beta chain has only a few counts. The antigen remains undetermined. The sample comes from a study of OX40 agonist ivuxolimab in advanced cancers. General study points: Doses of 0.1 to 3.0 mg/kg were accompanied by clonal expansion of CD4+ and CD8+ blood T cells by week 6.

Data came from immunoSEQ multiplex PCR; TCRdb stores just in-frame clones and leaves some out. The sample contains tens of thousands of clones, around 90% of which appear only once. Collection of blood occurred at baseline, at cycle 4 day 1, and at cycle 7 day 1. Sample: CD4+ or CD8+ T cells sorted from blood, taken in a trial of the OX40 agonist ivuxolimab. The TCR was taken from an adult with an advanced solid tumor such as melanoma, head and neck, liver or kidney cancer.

CDR3 DNA sequence: TGTGCCAGCAGCTTAGGAAGGGGACAGGGGAAAAATGAGCAGTTCTTC. Residues: CASSLGRGQGKNEQFF. The rearrangement uses TRBV11-2 and TRBJ2-1; 10 positions match TRBD1. Trimming removed 1 base from V and 7 bases from J; junction bases left unmatched: 7. The CDR3 loop spans 16 amino acids. Germline assignment: CDR1 SGHAT and CDR2 FQNNGV.